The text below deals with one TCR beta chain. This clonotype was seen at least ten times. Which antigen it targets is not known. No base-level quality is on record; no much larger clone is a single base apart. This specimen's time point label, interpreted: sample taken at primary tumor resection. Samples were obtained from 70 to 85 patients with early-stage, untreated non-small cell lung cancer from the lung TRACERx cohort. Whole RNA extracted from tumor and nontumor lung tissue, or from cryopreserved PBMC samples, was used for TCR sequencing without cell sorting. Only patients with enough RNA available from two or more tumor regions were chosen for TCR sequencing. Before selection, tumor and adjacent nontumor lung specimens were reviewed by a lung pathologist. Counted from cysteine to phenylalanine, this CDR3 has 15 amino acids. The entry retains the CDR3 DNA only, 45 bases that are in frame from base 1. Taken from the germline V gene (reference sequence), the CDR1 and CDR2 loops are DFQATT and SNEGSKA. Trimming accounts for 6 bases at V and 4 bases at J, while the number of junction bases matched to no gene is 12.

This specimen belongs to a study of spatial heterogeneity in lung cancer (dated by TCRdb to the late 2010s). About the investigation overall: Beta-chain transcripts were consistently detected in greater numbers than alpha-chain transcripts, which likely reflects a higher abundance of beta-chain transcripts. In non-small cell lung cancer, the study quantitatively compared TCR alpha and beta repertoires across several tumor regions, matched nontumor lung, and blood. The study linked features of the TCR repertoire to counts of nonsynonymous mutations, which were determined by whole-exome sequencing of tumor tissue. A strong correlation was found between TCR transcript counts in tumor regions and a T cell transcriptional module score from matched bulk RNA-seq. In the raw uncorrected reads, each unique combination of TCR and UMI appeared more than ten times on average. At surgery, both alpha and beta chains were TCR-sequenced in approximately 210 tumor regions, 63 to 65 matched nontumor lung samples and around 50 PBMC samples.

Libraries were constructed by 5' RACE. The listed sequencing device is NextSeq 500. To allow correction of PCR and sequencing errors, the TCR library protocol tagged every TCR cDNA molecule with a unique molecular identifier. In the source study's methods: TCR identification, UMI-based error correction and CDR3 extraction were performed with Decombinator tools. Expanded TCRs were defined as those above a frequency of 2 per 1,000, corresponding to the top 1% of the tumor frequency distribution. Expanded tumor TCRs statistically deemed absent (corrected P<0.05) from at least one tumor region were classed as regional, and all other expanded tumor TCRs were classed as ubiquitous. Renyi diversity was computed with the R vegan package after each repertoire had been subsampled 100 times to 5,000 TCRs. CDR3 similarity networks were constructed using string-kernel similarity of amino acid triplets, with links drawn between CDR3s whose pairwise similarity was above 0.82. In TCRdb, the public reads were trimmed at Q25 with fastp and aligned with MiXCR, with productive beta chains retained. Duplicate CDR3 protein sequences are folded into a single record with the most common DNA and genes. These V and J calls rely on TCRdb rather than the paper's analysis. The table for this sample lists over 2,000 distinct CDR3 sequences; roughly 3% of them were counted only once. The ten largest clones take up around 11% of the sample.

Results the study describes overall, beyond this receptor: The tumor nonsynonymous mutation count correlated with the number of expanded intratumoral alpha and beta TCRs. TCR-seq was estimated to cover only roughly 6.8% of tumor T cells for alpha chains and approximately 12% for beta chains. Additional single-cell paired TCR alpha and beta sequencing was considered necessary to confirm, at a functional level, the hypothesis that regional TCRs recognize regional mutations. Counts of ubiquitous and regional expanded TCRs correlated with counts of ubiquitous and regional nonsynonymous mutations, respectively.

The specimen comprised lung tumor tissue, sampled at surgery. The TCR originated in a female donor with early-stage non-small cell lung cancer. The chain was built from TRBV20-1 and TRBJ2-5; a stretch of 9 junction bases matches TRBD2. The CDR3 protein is CSAGSGAGGGETQYF. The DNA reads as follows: TGCAGTGCGGGGTCGGGAGCGGGGGGCGGAGAGACCCAGTACTTC.